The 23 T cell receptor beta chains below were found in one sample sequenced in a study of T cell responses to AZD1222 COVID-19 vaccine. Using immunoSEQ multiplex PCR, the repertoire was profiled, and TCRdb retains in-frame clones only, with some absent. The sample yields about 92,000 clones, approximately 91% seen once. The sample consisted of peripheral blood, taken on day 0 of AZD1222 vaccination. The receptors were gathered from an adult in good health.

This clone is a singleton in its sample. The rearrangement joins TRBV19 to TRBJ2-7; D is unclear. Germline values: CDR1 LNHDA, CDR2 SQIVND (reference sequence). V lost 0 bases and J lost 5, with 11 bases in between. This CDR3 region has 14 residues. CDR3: CASSIEGQVHEQYF. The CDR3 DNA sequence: TGTGCCAGTAGTATAGAGGGTCAGGTCCACGAGCAGTACTTC.

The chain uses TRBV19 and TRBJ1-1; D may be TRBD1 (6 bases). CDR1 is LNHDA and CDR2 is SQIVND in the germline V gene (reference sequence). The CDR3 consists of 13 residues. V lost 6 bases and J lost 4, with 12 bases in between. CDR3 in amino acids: CASRNRASTEAFF. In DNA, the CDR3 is TGTGCCAGTAGGAACAGGGCTAGCACTGAAGCTTTCTTT.

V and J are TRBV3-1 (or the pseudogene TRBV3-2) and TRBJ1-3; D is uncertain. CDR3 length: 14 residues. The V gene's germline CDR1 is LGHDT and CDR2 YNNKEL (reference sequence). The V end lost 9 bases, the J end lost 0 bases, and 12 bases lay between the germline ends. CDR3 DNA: TGTGCCAGTTCGGACGCGAGCTCTGGAAACACCATATATTTT. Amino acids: CASSDASSGNTIYF.

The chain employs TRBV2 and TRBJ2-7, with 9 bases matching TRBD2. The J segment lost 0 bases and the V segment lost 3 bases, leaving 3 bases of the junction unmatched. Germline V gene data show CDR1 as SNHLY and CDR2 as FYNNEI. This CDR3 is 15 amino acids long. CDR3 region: CASSDASGVSYEQYF. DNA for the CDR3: TGTGCCAGCAGTGATGCTAGCGGGGTCTCCTACGAGCAGTACTTC.

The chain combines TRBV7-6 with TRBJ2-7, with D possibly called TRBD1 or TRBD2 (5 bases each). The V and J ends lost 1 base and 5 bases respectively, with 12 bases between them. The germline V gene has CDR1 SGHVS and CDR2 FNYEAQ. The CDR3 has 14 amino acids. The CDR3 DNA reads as TGTGCCAGCAGCTTAGAGGGCTGGGGACACGAGCAGTACTTC. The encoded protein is CASSLEGWGHEQYF.

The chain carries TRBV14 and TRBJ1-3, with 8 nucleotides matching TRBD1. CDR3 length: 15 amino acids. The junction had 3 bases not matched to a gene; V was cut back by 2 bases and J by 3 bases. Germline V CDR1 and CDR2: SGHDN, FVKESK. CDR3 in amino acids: CASSQQTGVGNTIYF. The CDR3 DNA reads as TGTGCCAGCAGCCAACAGACAGGGGTTGGAAACACCATATATTTT.

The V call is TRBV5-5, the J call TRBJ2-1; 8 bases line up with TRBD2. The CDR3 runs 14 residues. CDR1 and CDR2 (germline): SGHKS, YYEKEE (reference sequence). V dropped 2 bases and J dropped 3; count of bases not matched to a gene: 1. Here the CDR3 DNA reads TGTGCCAGCAGCTTCACTAGCGGCTACAATGAGCAGTTCTTC. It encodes CASSFTSGYNEQFF.

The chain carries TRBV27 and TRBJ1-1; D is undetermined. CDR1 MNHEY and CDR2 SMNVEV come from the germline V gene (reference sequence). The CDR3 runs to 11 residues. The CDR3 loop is CASGEGLSAFF. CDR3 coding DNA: TGTGCTAGTGGGGAGGGTCTGTCGGCTTTCTTT.

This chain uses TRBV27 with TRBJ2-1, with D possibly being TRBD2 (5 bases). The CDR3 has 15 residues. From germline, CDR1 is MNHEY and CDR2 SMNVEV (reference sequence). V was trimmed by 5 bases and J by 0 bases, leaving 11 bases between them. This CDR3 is CASSPQRSSYNEQFF. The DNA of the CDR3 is TGTGCCAGCAGTCCACAGCGGTCCTCCTACAATGAGCAGTTCTTC.

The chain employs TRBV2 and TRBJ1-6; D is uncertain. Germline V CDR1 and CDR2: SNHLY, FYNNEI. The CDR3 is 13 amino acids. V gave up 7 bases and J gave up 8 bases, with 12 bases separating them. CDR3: CASMGGSDSPLHF. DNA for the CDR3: TGTGCCAGCATGGGAGGGTCTGATTCACCCCTCCACTTT. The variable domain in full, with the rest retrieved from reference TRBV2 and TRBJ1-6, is EPEVTQTPSHQVTQMGQEVILRCVPISNHLYFYWYRQILGQKVEFLVSFYNNEISEKSEIFDDQFSVERPDGSNFTLKIRSTKLEDSAMYFCASMGGSDSPLHFGNGTRLTVT.

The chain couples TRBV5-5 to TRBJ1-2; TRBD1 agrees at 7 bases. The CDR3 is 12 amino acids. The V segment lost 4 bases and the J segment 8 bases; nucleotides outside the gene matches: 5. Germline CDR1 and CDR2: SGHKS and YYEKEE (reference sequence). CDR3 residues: CASSGQDQGYTF. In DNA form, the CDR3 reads TGTGCCAGCAGCGGACAGGACCAGGGCTACACCTTC.

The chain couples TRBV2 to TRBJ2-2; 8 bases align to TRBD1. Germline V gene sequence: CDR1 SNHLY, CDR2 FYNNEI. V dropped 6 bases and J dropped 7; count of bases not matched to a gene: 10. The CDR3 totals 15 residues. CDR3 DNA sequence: TGTGCCAGCAGCCTACAGGGGGGACGGGACGGGGAGCTGTTTTTT. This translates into CASSLQGGRDGELFF.

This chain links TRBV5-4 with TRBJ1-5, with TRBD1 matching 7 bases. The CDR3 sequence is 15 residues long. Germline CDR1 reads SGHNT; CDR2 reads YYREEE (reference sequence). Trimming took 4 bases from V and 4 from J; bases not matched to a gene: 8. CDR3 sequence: CASSPKDRENQPQHF. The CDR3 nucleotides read TGTGCCAGCAGCCCGAAAGACAGGGAGAATCAGCCCCAGCATTTT.

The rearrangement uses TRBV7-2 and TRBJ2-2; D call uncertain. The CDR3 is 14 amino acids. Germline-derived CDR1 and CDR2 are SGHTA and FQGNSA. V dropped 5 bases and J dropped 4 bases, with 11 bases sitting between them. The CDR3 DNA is TGTGCCAGCAGCACCCAACACGGCACCGGGGAGCTGTTTTTT. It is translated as CASSTQHGTGELFF. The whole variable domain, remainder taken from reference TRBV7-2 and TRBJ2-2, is GAGVSQSPSNKVTEKGKDVELRCDPISGHTALYWYRQSLGQGLEFLIYFQGNSAPDKSGLPSDRFSAERTGGSVSTLTIQRTQQEDSAVYLCASSTQHGTGELFFGEGSRLTVL.

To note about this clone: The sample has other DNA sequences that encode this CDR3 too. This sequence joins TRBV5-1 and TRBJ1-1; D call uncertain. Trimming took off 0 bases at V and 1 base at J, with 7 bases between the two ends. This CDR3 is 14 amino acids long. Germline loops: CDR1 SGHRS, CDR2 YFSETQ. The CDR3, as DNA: TGCGCCAGCAGCTTGGACCGACCGAACACTGAAGCTTTCTTT. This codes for CASSLDRPNTEAFF.

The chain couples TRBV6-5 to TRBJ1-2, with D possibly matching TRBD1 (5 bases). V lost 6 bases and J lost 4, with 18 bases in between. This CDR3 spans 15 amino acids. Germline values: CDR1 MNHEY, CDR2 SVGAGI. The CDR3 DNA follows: TGTGCCAGCAGCGGTTCTGGGGGGGGTCCCTATGGCTACACCTTC. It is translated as CASSGSGGGPYGYTF.

The CDR3 DNA reads TGTGCCAGCAGCTTAGTGAACCCTCTCCTCGGCTACACCTTC. It translates to CASSLVNPLLGYTF. The V and J genes are TRBV11-2 and TRBJ1-2, with D hard to call. V was clipped by 1 base and J by 8 bases, with 14 bases between them. The germline CDR1 and CDR2 sequences are SGHAT and FQNNGV. CDR3 size: 14 residues.

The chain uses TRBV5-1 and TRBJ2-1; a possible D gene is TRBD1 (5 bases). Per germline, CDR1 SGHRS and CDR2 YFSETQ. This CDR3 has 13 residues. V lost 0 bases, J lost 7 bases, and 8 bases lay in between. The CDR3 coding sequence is TGCGCCAGCAGCTTGGCAGGGAAGAATGAGCAGTTCTTC. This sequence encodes CASSLAGKNEQFF.

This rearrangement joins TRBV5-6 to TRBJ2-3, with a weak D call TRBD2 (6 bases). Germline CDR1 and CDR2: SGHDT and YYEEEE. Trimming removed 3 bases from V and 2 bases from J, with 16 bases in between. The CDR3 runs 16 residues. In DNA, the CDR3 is TGTGCCAGCAGCTCCTGGGACTCGTTAGTCACAGATACGCAGTATTTT. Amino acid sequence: CASSSWDSLVTDTQYF.

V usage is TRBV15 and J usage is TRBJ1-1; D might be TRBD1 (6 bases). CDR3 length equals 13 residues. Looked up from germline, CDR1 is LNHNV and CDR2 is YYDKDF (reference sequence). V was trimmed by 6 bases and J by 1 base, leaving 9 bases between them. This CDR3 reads CATRRTANTEAFF. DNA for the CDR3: TGTGCCACCAGACGGACAGCGAACACTGAAGCTTTCTTT.

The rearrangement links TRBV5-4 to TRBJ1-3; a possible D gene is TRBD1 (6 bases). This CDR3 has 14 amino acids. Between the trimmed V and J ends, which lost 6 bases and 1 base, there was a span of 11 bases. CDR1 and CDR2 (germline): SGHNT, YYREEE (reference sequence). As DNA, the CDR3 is TGTGCCAGCAACCCGGACAGTTCTGGAAACACCATATATTTT. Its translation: CASNPDSSGNTIYF.

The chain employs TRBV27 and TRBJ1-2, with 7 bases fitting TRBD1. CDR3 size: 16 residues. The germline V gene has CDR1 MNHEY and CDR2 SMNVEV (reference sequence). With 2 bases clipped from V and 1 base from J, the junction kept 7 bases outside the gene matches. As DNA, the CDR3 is TGTGCCAGCAGTTTAGCCGGGACAGCGGGTAACTATGGCTACACCTTC. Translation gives CASSLAGTAGNYGYTF.

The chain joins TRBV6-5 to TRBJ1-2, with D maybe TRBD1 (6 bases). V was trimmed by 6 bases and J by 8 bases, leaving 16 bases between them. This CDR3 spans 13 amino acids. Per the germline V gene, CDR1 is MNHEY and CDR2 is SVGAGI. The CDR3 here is CASRFGGTGGYTF. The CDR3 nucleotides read TGTGCCAGCAGGTTTGGGGGCACGGGCGGCTACACCTTC.